These T cell receptor beta chains were read from a single sample in a study of PD-L1 blockade in urothelial cancer. Measured with immunoSEQ multiplex PCR; TCRdb has only the in-frame clones, and not every one. The data contain tens of thousands of clones, over 70% of them seen just once; the ten biggest clones take up about 16%. Sample: PBMCs, taken around atezolizumab (anti-PD-L1) treatment. All receptors come from a man aged 55 to 70 with urothelial cancer. The CDR3 runs from the conserved cysteine through the conserved F or W. The D gene is left open where the match is weak. Size tells how often a clone was seen (once, few, many) or the class of an expanded clone, and some rows leave it out.

v_call: TRBV28
d_call: TRBD1
clone_size: .
j_call: TRBJ1-2
cdr3_aa: CASSFALGTGGLGYTF
cdr3_nt: TGTGCCAGCAGTTTCGCCCTCGGGACAGGGGGCCTTGGCTACACCTTC

v_call: TRBV7-9
d_call: .
clone_size: .
j_call: TRBJ1-2
cdr3_aa: CASSPPQGSHGYTF
cdr3_nt: TGTGCCAGCAGCCCACCGCAGGGGTCTCATGGCTACACCTTC

v_call: TRBV29-1
d_call: .
clone_size: .
j_call: TRBJ1-2
cdr3_aa: CSVDLGGRVF
cdr3_nt: TGCAGCGTTGATCTGGGGGGGAGGGTCTTC

v_call: TRBV28
d_call: .
clone_size: .
j_call: TRBJ2-1
cdr3_aa: CASRLGQSEQFF
cdr3_nt: TGTGCCAGCAGGCTCGGACAGAGCGAGCAGTTCTTC

v_call: TRBV7-2
d_call: TRBD1
clone_size: .
j_call: TRBJ1-2
cdr3_aa: CASNRRTGVNYGYTF
cdr3_nt: TGTGCCAGCAACCGAAGGACAGGGGTCAACTATGGCTACACCTTC

v_call: TRBV7-2
d_call: .
clone_size: once
j_call: TRBJ1-5
cdr3_aa: CASSFLDQPQHF
cdr3_nt: TGTGCCAGCAGCTTCTTAGATCAGCCCCAGCATTTT

v_call: TRBV5-1
d_call: TRBD2
clone_size: .
j_call: TRBJ2-3
cdr3_aa: CASSLGGGTSGSADTQYF
cdr3_nt: TGCGCCAGCAGCTTGGGAGGAGGGACTAGCGGGAGTGCAGATACGCAGTATTTT

v_call: TRBV19
d_call: .
clone_size: .
j_call: TRBJ1-5
cdr3_aa: CASSILLTGGSNQPQHF
cdr3_nt: TGTGCCAGTAGTATACTATTGACGGGTGGAAGCAATCAGCCCCAGCATTTT

v_call: TRBV5-1
d_call: TRBD1
clone_size: .
j_call: TRBJ2-7
cdr3_aa: CASSMGGQGSYEQYF
cdr3_nt: TGCGCCAGCAGCATGGGGGGACAGGGATCCTACGAGCAGTACTTC

v_call: TRBV5-1
d_call: TRBD1
clone_size: .
j_call: TRBJ2-5
cdr3_aa: CASSAGQGVGETQYF
cdr3_nt: TGCGCCAGCAGCGCGGGACAGGGGGTCGGAGAGACCCAGTACTTC

v_call: TRBV20-1
d_call: .
clone_size: .
j_call: TRBJ1-1
cdr3_aa: CSARQVSEAFF
cdr3_nt: TGCAGTGCTAGACAGGTATCTGAAGCTTTCTTT

v_call: TRBV10-3
d_call: .
clone_size: few
j_call: TRBJ1-3
cdr3_aa: CAISRSGNTIYF
cdr3_nt: TGTGCCATCAGCCGTTCTGGAAACACCATATATTTT

v_call: TRBV7-6
d_call: TRBD1
clone_size: .
j_call: TRBJ1-2
cdr3_aa: CASSSTGASVGYGYTF
cdr3_nt: TGTGCCAGCAGTTCAACAGGGGCGTCTGTGGGCTATGGCTACACCTTC

v_call: TRBV19
d_call: .
clone_size: .
j_call: TRBJ1-2
cdr3_aa: CASSPTVGGLRGGYTF
cdr3_nt: TGTGCCAGTAGTCCCACCGTTGGAGGGTTAAGGGGTGGCTACACCTTC

v_call: TRBV7-2
d_call: .
clone_size: .
j_call: TRBJ1-2
cdr3_aa: CASSPRGLDLTF
cdr3_nt: TGTGCCAGCAGCCCGCGGGGTCTGGACCTAACCTTC

v_call: TRBV10-3
d_call: .
clone_size: .
j_call: TRBJ2-5
cdr3_aa: CAISEPPGEVETQYF
cdr3_nt: TGTGCCATCAGTGAGCCTCCGGGAGAGGTGGAGACCCAGTACTTC

v_call: TRBV28
d_call: .
clone_size: .
j_call: TRBJ2-2
cdr3_aa: CASRAGTRRTGELFF
cdr3_nt: TGTGCCAGCAGAGCCGGGACAAGGAGGACCGGGGAGCTGTTTTTT

v_call: TRBV10-1
d_call: TRBD2
clone_size: .
j_call: TRBJ2-3
cdr3_aa: CASSERERGTQYF
cdr3_nt: TGCGCCAGCAGTGAGAGAGAGCGGGGGACGCAGTATTTT